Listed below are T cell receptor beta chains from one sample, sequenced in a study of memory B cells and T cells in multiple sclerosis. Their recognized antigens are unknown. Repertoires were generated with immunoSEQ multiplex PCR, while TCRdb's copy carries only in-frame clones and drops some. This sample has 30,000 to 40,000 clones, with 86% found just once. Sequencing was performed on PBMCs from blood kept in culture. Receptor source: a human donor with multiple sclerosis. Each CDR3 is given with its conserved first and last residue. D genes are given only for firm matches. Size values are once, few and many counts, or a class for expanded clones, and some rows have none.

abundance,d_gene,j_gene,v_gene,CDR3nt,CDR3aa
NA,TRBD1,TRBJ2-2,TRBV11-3,TGTGCCAGCAGCTCCGACAGGGATGCCGGGGAGCTGTTTTTT,CASSSDRDAGELFF
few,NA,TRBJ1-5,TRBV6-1,TGTGCCAGCAGCGATGTGTGGGATCAGCCCCAGCATTTT,CASSDVWDQPQHF
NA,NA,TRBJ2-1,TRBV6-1,TGTGCCAGCAGTGAAGTGGGAGGTGAGCAGTTCTTC,CASSEVGGEQFF
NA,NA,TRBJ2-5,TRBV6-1,TGTGCCAGCAGTGAAGCGTGGACCCAGTACTTC,CASSEAWTQYF
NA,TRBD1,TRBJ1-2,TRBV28,TGTGCCAGCAGATTGACAGGGGCTGCCTATGGCTACACCTTC,CASRLTGAAYGYTF
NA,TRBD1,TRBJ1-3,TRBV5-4,TGTGCCAGCAGCCGCCCCGGTAGGGGGCCGATCGGAAACACCATATATTTT,CASSRPGRGPIGNTIYF
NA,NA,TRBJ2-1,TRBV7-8,TGTGCCAGCAGCTTAGAGGTTGTTAGTTCGGACAATGAGCAGTTCTTC,CASSLEVVSSDNEQFF
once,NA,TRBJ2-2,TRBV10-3,TGTGCCATCGGCCAGACAGGGAACACCGGGGAGCTGTTTTTT,CAIGQTGNTGELFF
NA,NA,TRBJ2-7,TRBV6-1,TGTGCCAGCGGTTCCTACGAGCAGTACTTC,CASGSYEQYF
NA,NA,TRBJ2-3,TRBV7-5,TGTGCCAGAAGCCCCAAGTTGGGGACCAATATTCCGTCCTTTGGAGATACGCAGTATTTT,CARSPKLGTNIPSFGDTQYF
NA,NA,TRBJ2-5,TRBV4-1,TGCGCCAGCAGCCAAGTGGGCGGCACCGTAGGGGAGACCCAGTACTTC,CASSQVGGTVGETQYF
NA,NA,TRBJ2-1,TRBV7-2,TGTGCCAGCAGCCCGCTGGGCGGGGCCTACAATGAGCAGTTCTTC,CASSPLGGAYNEQFF
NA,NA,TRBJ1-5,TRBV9,TGTGCCAGCAGCGTAATTCATCGTGGGGTTCAGCCCCAGCATTTT,CASSVIHRGVQPQHF
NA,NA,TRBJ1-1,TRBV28,TGTGCCAGCCGAGGGAACAGCCCGAACACTGAAGCTTTCTTT,CASRGNSPNTEAFF
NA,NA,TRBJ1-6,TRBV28,TGTGCCAGCAGTTTTCAGTCTTCTAATTCACCCCTCCACTTT,CASSFQSSNSPLHF
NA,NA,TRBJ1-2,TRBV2,TGTGCCACCACCTCCGGAGGACGAGGCTACACCTTC,CATTSGGRGYTF
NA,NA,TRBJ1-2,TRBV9,TGTGCCAGCAGGGACGGGTTCTATGGCTACACCTTC,CASRDGFYGYTF